The 5 T cell receptor beta chains listed next were all sequenced from one sample in a study of T cells after yellow fever vaccination. TCRdb redid the calling of the 5' RACE reads with MiXCR, one entry per CDR3 protein. This sample has roughly 520,000 distinct CDR3 sequences, with just over 20% found just once. The source was PBMCs, collected roughly 20 days after the first yellow fever vaccination. The receptors derive from a young man who received the YFV17D yellow fever vaccine.

Only a few counts were recorded for this clonotype. The gene calls are TRBV7-2 and TRBJ2-5; no clear D. The CDR3 extends over 15 amino acids. Germline V gene sequence: CDR1 SGHTA, CDR2 FQGNSA. V was pared by 2 bases and J by 1 base, with 11 bases between. The CDR3 loop reads CASSLMSTGQETQYF. CDR3 sequence (DNA): TGTGCCAGCAGCTTAATGTCTACGGGCCAAGAGACCCAGTACTTC.

This chain joins TRBV5-1 and TRBJ2-3; D remains unclear. Per the germline V gene, CDR1 is SGHRS and CDR2 is YFSETQ. The germline V and J ends were trimmed by 4 bases and 6 bases, with 12 bases remaining between them. The CDR3 extends over 13 amino acids. CDR3 coding DNA: TGCGCCAGCAGCCCCGTGGTCCGTGATACGCAGTATTTT. Its translation is CASSPVVRDTQYF.

The chain joins TRBV5-1 to TRBJ1-1; D gene ambiguous. Germline CDR1 is SGHRS and CDR2 is YFSETQ. The CDR3 loop spans 12 amino acids. V lost 6 bases to trimming and J lost 1 base, with 7 bases between them. The chain's CDR3 is CASKNPNTEAFF. The CDR3 coding sequence is TGCGCCAGCAAAAACCCGAACACTGAAGCTTTCTTT.

The CDR3 coding sequence is TGCAGCGTTGAGGTCCGGGCCTACGAGCAGTACTTC. Protein: CSVEVRAYEQYF. V is TRBV29-1 and J is TRBJ2-7; no firm D call. Germline V gives CDR1 SQVTM, CDR2 ANQGSEA. The CDR3 covers 12 residues. Trimming cost V 3 bases and J 2 bases, with 8 bases left between them.

There are a few counts of this clonotype. This sequence joins TRBV10-3 and TRBJ2-7; D perhaps matches TRBD2 (5 bases). V dropped 4 bases and J dropped 0 bases, with 10 bases sitting between them. Germline lookup yields CDR1 ENHRY and CDR2 SYGVKD. The CDR3 sequence is 14 residues long. For the CDR3, the DNA is TGTGCCATCAGTGTCGAGGGTAGCTCCTACGAGCAGTACGTC. Translation: CAISVEGSSYEQYV.